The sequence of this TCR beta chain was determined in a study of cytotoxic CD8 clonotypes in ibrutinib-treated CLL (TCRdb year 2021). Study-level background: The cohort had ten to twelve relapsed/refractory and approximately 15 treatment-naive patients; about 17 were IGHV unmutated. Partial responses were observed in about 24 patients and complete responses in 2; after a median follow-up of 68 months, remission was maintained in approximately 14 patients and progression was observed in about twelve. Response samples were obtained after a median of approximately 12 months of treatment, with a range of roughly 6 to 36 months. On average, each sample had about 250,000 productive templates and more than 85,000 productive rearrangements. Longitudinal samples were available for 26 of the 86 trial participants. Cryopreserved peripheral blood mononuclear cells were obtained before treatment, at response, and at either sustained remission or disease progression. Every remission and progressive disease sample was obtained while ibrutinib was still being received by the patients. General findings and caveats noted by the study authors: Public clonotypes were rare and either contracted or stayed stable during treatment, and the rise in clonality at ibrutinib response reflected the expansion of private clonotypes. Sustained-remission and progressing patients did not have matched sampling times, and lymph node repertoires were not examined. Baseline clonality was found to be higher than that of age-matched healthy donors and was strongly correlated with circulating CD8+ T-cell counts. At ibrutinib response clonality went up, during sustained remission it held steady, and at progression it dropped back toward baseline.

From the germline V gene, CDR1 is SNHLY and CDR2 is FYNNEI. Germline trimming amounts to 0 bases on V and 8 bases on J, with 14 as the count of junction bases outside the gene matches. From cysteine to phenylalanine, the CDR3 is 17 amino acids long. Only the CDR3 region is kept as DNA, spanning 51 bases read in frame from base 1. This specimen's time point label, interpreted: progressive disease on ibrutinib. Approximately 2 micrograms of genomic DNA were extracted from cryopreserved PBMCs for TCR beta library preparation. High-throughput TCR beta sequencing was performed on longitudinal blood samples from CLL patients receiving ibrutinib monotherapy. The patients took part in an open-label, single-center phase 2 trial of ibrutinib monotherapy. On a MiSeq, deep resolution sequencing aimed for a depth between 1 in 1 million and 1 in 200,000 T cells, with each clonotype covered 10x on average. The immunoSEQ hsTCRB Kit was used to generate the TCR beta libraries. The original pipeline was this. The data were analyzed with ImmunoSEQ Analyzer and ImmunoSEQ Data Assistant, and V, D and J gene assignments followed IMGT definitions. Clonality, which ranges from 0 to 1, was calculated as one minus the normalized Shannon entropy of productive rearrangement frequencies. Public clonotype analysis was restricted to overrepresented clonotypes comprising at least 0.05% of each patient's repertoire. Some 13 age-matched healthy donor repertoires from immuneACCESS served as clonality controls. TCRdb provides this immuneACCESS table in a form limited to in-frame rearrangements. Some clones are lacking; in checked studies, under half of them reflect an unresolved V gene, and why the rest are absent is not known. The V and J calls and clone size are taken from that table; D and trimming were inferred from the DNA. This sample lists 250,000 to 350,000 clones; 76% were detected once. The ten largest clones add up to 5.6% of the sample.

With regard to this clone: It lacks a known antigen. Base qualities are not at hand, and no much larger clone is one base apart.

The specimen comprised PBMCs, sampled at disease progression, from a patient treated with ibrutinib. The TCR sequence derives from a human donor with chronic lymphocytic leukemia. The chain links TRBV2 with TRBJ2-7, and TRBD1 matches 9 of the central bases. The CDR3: CASSEATPGTGKLKQYF. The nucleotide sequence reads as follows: TGTGCCAGCAGTGAAGCTACCCCCGGGACAGGGAAGTTGAAGCAGTACTTC.